The 29 T cell receptor beta chains below come from one sample, sequenced in a study of T cell responses to AZD1222 COVID-19 vaccine. Repertoires were generated with immunoSEQ multiplex PCR, while TCRdb's copy carries only in-frame clones and drops some. The sample carries about 190,000 clones, approximately 91% recorded once. The sequenced sample was peripheral blood, obtained on day 0 of AZD1222 vaccination. The receptors derive from an adult in good health.

The genes are TRBV23-1 and TRBJ2-7; D uncertain. TRBV23-1 qualifies as an ORF whose function is uncertain. The CDR3 loop spans 16 amino acids. V was shortened by 2 bases and J by 6 bases, with 20 bases between the two germline ends. The CDR3 nucleotides are TGCGCCAGCAGTCAAAAACCAGACAAGATCTCAGGCGAGCAGTACTTC. This sequence encodes CASSQKPDKISGEQYF.

This chain uses TRBV10-3 with TRBJ2-1, with D perhaps matching TRBD1 or TRBD2 (5 bases each). There are 17 residues in the CDR3. Trimming stripped 10 bases from V and 2 bases from J, with 24 bases between. Germline CDR1 and CDR2: ENHRY and SYGVKD. CDR3 in DNA: TGTGCCACACGGGACGAACAAGGTGTTGCGGCCTACAATGAGCAGTTCTTC. Its protein product is CATRDEQGVAAYNEQFF.

The chain employs TRBV6-1 and TRBJ1-5; D perhaps matches TRBD1 (5 bases). CDR1 MNHNS and CDR2 SASEGT come from the germline V gene. The CDR3 length is 15 residues. The V gene lost 1 base and the J gene lost 0 bases, with 7 bases spanning the gap. The DNA for the CDR3 is TGTGCCAGCAGTGAAGAAAGGGGTAGCAATCAGCCCCAGCATTTT. Its protein is CASSEERGSNQPQHF.

The chain is built from TRBV27 and TRBJ1-2; unclear D gene. The CDR3 sequence is 14 residues long. From germline, CDR1 is MNHEY and CDR2 SMNVEV (reference sequence). With 3 bases removed from V and 4 bases from J, the gap between germline ends came to 12 bases. The CDR3 DNA reads as TGTGCCAGCAGTTTGAATGGGCCGACCTATGGCTACACCTTC. This encodes CASSLNGPTYGYTF.

The rearrangement uses TRBV6-6 and TRBJ1-6, with a weak D call TRBD1 (6 bases). Trimming took off 6 bases at V and 11 bases at J, with 17 bases between the two ends. Germline CDR1 MNHNY, CDR2 SVGAGI (reference sequence). The CDR3 consists of 14 residues. CDR3 DNA sequence: TGTGCCAGCAGCGTCTCAGGGGTACGGGCACCCCTCCACTTT. Translating gives CASSVSGVRAPLHF.

The rearrangement joins TRBV28 to TRBJ1-5, with unresolved D. Germline V gene data show CDR1 as MDHEN and CDR2 as SYDVKM. This CDR3 is built from 15 residues. V was trimmed by 7 bases and J by 3 bases, leaving 16 bases between them. In nucleotides, the CDR3 is TGTGCCAGCACCTCAACCTCAGGATTCAATCAGCCCCAGCATTTT. It encodes CASTSTSGFNQPQHF.

The genes are TRBV27 and TRBJ1-2, with a tentative D call TRBD1 (6 bases). V was cut by 6 bases and J by 5 bases, with 19 bases left in between. This CDR3 is built from 15 residues. The germline CDR1 and CDR2 sequences are MNHEY and SMNVEV (reference sequence). The CDR3 here is CASSVGGGTGYGYTF. CDR3 nucleotide sequence: TGTGCCAGCAGCGTGGGGGGGGGCACTGGGTATGGCTACACCTTC.

This chain connects TRBV5-6 to TRBJ2-3; 9 positions match TRBD2. V was clipped by 0 bases and J by 5 bases; unmatched bases: 10. The germline V gene encodes CDR1 SGHDT and CDR2 YYEEEE. CDR3 length: 17 amino acids. DNA for the CDR3: TGTGCCAGCAGCTTGGTGGTAGCGGGGGCCCTCGGAGATACGCAGTATTTT. Translated, it gives CASSLVVAGALGDTQYF. Looking up the rest from reference TRBV5-6 and TRBJ2-3 gives the full variable domain: DAGVTQSPTHLIKTRGQQVTLRCSPKSGHDTVSWYQQALGQGPQFIFQYYEEEERQRGNFPDRFSGHQFPNYSSELNVNALLLGDSALYLCASSLVVAGALGDTQYFGPGTRLTVL.

The chain has TRBV7-9 and TRBJ1-4; D not resolved. Per germline, CDR1 SEHNR and CDR2 FQNEAQ (reference sequence). The V gene lost 4 bases and the J gene lost 5 bases, with 17 bases spanning the gap. The CDR3 has 16 residues. CDR3 residues: CASSSHMAPRNEKLFF. Written as DNA, the CDR3 is TGTGCCAGCAGCTCACACATGGCTCCGAGGAATGAAAAACTGTTTTTT.

The chain is built from TRBV15 and TRBJ1-1; TRBD1 matches at 7 bases. The CDR3 runs to 16 residues. Trimming removed 1 base from V and 0 bases from J; junction bases left unmatched: 5. Looked up from germline, CDR1 is LNHNV and CDR2 is YYDKDF (reference sequence). Written as DNA, the CDR3 is TGTGCCACCAGCAGAGTCATCGGGACAGTGAACACTGAAGCTTTCTTT. Translation: CATSRVIGTVNTEAFF.

This clone was seen a few times. The chain combines TRBV27 with TRBJ2-7, with D possibly being TRBD1 (6 bases). Looked up from germline, CDR1 is MNHEY and CDR2 is SMNVEV (reference sequence). The CDR3 covers 11 residues. The V gene lost 8 bases and the J gene lost 5 bases, with 10 bases spanning the gap. CDR3 nucleotide sequence: TGTGCCAGCCTGACAGGAAACGAGCAGTACTTC. Protein sequence: CASLTGNEQYF.

The rearrangement links TRBV6-5 to TRBJ2-3; D is undetermined. Germline CDR1 MNHEY, CDR2 SVGAGI. Trimming took 10 bases from V and 4 from J, leaving 15 bases between them. The CDR3 is made up of 13 amino acids. Here the CDR3 DNA reads TGTGCCACTCACATCCCCGGCGCAGATACGCAGTATTTT. It is translated as CATHIPGADTQYF.

The genes are TRBV5-5 and TRBJ2-5, with TRBD2 identical over 11 bases. V was clipped by 1 base and J by 4 bases; unmatched bases: 9. Germline V gene data show CDR1 as SGHKS and CDR2 as YYEKEE (reference sequence). CDR3 size: 17 residues. The CDR3 sequence: CASSLPSGGLGGETQYF. In nucleotides, the CDR3 is TGTGCCAGCAGCTTGCCTAGCGGGGGGCTCGGAGGAGAGACCCAGTACTTC.

The rearrangement links TRBV5-6 to TRBJ1-1; TRBD1 might be the D (5 bases). This CDR3 contains 11 residues. V lost 4 bases and J lost 7, with 8 bases in between. CDR1 is SGHDT, CDR2 YYEEEE, per germline. CDR3 bases: TGTGCCAGCAGCCGGGGGAGTGAAGCTTTCTTT. This gives the protein CASSRGSEAFF. The full variable domain, completed using reference TRBV5-6 and TRBJ1-1, is DAGVTQSPTHLIKTRGQQVTLRCSPKSGHDTVSWYQQALGQGPQFIFQYYEEEERQRGNFPDRFSGHQFPNYSSELNVNALLLGDSALYLCASSRGSEAFFGQGTRLTVV.

This clone was observed once. This chain uses TRBV28 with TRBJ2-1; TRBD2 is a possible D gene (6 bases). Germline lookup yields CDR1 MDHEN and CDR2 SYDVKM. The CDR3 length is 14 residues. Trimming cost V 1 base and J 12 bases, with 16 bases left between them. CDR3 amino acids: CASSLSRGAGRQFF. DNA for the CDR3: TGTGCCAGCAGTTTATCGCGGGGCGCGGGGAGGCAGTTCTTC.

The V and J genes are TRBV5-4 and TRBJ2-3; D is tentatively TRBD1 or TRBD2 (5 bases each). CDR1 SGHNT and CDR2 YYREEE come from the germline V gene (reference sequence). V lost 0 bases and J 4 bases, leaving 9 bases between the germline ends. This CDR3 region has 14 residues. DNA of the CDR3: TGTGCCAGCAGCTTGGTTGGGGGAGCAGATACGCAGTATTTT. This gives the protein CASSLVGGADTQYF.

This rearrangement joins TRBV4-1 to TRBJ1-5, with unresolved D. Per germline, CDR1 MGHRA and CDR2 YSYEKL. The CDR3 runs to 16 residues. Trimming cost V 4 bases and J 4 bases, with 17 bases left between them. The CDR3 loop reads CASSPRHEGGNQPQHF. CDR3 DNA sequence: TGCGCCAGCAGCCCACGACACGAGGGTGGGAATCAGCCCCAGCATTTT.

The genes are TRBV28 and TRBJ1-1; the D gene is possibly TRBD1 (6 bases). Deletions cut 3 bases from V and 0 bases from J, with 20 bases between. CDR1 is MDHEN and CDR2 is SYDVKM in the germline V gene. The CDR3 spans 18 residues. The CDR3 reads CASSFRGGRGPVNTEAFF. The CDR3 DNA reads TGTGCCAGCAGTTTCCGGGGGGGCCGGGGACCAGTGAACACTGAAGCTTTCTTT. Based on the CDR3 plus reference TRBV28 and TRBJ1-1, the full variable domain is DVKVTQSSRYLVKRTGEKVFLECVQDMDHENMFWYRQDPGLGLRLIYFSYDVKMKEKGDIPEGYSVSREKKERFSLILESASTNQTSMYLCASSFRGGRGPVNTEAFFGQGTRLTVV.

The V gene is TRBV10-1, the J gene TRBJ2-1, with TRBD2 matching 7 bases. From germline, CDR1 is WNHNN and CDR2 SYGVQD (reference sequence). CDR3 length: 15 residues. V shed 3 bases and J 10 bases; nucleotides not matched to a gene: 12. CDR3 coding DNA: TGCGCCAGCAGTGATAGTCTAGCGGTGTGGTGGGAGCAGTTCTTC. Translation: CASSDSLAVWWEQFF.

The genes are TRBV29-1 and TRBJ1-1; 7 bases agree with TRBD1. The CDR3 is 15 amino acids. Per germline, CDR1 SQVTM and CDR2 ANQGSEA. J gave up 1 base and V 4 bases, and 9 bases lay outside the gene matches. In DNA, the CDR3 is TGCAGCGTTGGCGACAGGGCTGCAGGGAACACTGAAGCTTTCTTT. It specifies CSVGDRAAGNTEAFF.

This clone showed up just once. The chain is built from TRBV5-6 and TRBJ1-2; TRBD1 aligns across 8 bases. CDR3 length equals 16 residues. CDR1 is SGHDT and CDR2 is YYEEEE in the germline V gene. With V trimmed by 0 bases and J by 1 base, 5 bases remained unmatched. CDR3 coding DNA: TGTGCCAGCAGCTTGGGACAGGGGATGGGTAACTATGGCTACACCTTC. It codes for CASSLGQGMGNYGYTF.

The chain employs TRBV19 and TRBJ2-7; possible D gene TRBD1, 6 bases. With 4 bases removed from V and 0 bases from J, the gap between germline ends came to 16 bases. CDR3 length: 16 residues. The germline V gene has CDR1 LNHDA and CDR2 SQIVND (reference sequence). CDR3 loop: CASSTGWGHLSYEQYF. CDR3 nucleotide sequence: TGTGCCAGTAGTACCGGGTGGGGACACCTCTCCTACGAGCAGTACTTC.

The rearrangement links TRBV7-9 to TRBJ1-5, with no clear D. CDR1 and CDR2 from the germline V gene are SEHNR and FQNEAQ (reference sequence). This CDR3 is built from 16 residues. Trimming took off 6 bases at V and 3 bases at J, with 18 bases between the two ends. CDR3 in DNA: TGTGCCAGCAGTCACCCACGGGCAGGCCCCAATCAGCCCCAGCATTTT. The encoded protein is CASSHPRAGPNQPQHF.

This rearrangement joins TRBV24-1 to TRBJ1-2; the D is unclear. The V end lost 3 bases, the J end lost 2 bases, and 12 bases lay between the germline ends. From germline, CDR1 is KGHDR and CDR2 SFDVKD. This CDR3 is 15 amino acids long. The chain's CDR3 is CATSDPRRLNYGYTF. For the CDR3, the DNA is TGTGCCACCAGTGATCCGAGGAGACTCAACTATGGCTACACCTTC.

The rearrangement links TRBV5-8 to TRBJ2-3, with unresolved D. Germline V gene lookup returns CDR1 SGHTS and CDR2 YDEGEE. CDR3 length: 14 residues. V lost 0 bases and J 2 bases, leaving 7 bases between the germline ends. This CDR3 is CASSLGPYTDTQYF. The DNA for the CDR3 is TGTGCCAGCAGCTTGGGGCCGTACACAGATACGCAGTATTTT.

The chain has TRBV27 and TRBJ1-2, with 7 bases that match TRBD1. Germline CDR1 MNHEY, CDR2 SMNVEV (reference sequence). This CDR3 has 15 residues. After removal of 5 bases from V and 5 bases from J, the junction contained 11 bases not matched to a gene. DNA of the CDR3: TGTGCCAGCAGTCAAATCCCGGACAGGTCGTATGGCTACACCTTC. It specifies CASSQIPDRSYGYTF.

J is TRBJ1-1 and V is TRBV5-4; 7 positions agree with TRBD1. The germline V gene encodes CDR1 SGHNT and CDR2 YYREEE (reference sequence). V was pared by 4 bases and J by 8 bases, with 11 bases of the junction left unmatched. The length of the CDR3 is 14 residues. The CDR3: CASSMLDRQLEAFF. The CDR3 DNA sequence: TGTGCCAGCAGCATGCTGGACAGGCAGTTAGAAGCTTTCTTT.

V usage is TRBV7-9 and J usage is TRBJ2-1; 10 nucleotides align to TRBD2. The length of the CDR3 is 17 residues. J lost 8 bases, V lost 0 bases, and 10 bases had no gene match. CDR1 and CDR2 from the germline V gene are SEHNR and FQNEAQ (reference sequence). CDR3 region: CASSLAPGTSVMDEQFF. The CDR3 DNA reads TGTGCCAGCAGCTTAGCCCCAGGGACTAGCGTTATGGATGAGCAGTTCTTC.

V is TRBV7-9 and J is TRBJ2-1; D possibly corresponds to TRBD1 (6 bases). Germline V gene lookup returns CDR1 SEHNR and CDR2 FQNEAQ (reference sequence). The CDR3 totals 12 residues. Trimming left V 5 bases short and J 7 bases short, with 9 bases between. The CDR3 sequence: CASSKQGNEQFF. CDR3 in DNA: TGTGCCAGCAGCAAACAGGGTAATGAGCAGTTCTTC.